This entry is about one TCR beta chain. Its cognate antigen has yet to be identified. No base quality values were provided; no much bigger clone lies one nucleotide off. The cohort consisted of 666 healthy bone marrow donors. Cohort members were all nominally healthy when sampled, although unrecorded immune exposures were likely present. The donor was CMV seropositive and was included in the group of almost 300 seropositive cohort members. Each donor provided a peripheral blood sample, and peripheral blood mononuclear cells were used for TCR beta sequencing. The Qiagen DNeasy Blood Extraction Kit was used to extract genomic DNA from the blood cell samples. The sample comes from a study of cytomegalovirus exposure and HLA in healthy donors (dated by TCRdb to between 2016 and 2019). About the investigation overall: In an earlier analysis of fewer than 750 of the donors, 276 Gb of sequence data and approximately 120 million unique TCR beta sequences from roughly 200 million T cells were reported. To decide whether each TCR beta V gene segment behaved as functional or pseudogenic, an earlier analysis of 587 of the donors relied on high-throughput TCR beta sequencing. In the later analysis, no new phenotypic data were used to find candidate immune exposures; instead, reliance was placed on TCR beta sequences and their occurrence across donors. Donor age, sex, ethnicity and CMV serostatus were collected together with the repertoire data. All discovery cohort repertoires had been generated using a single sequencing platform. An early release that covered about 600 HLA-typed donors contained 300 to 350 gigabases of sequencing data and 85 million to 100 million unique TCR sequences. Typing coverage varied by locus: 629-630 donors for A, B, C, DRB1 and DQB1; about 520 for DQA1; approximately 610 for DPA1; around 450 for DPB1. In a later genetic analysis, genome-wide SNP genotypes for about 55% of the roughly 700 donors were used, and that subset was treated as a discovery cohort. The study profiled the T cell repertoires of 500 to 800 subjects by immunosequencing and related them to cytomegalovirus serostatus. Along with the approximately 700-subject first cohort, a separate validation cohort of over a hundred different subjects was used. Across approximately 400 genotyped donors of the cohort, an average of roughly 250,000 unique TCR beta nucleotide sequences per donor were sequenced, and roughly 20% of those sequences were non-productive. Roughly five DR-DQ haplotypes were handled as single units for association and clustering because linkage in the cohort was strong. The study aimed to test whether signatures of past pathogen exposure could be identified by cataloging public T cell receptors. In a later analysis, previously published TCR beta repertoires from hundreds of donors were re-analyzed and high-resolution HLA genotyping was added so that TCR occurrence patterns could be studied. High-throughput TCR immunosequencing, statistical association of individual TCRs with disease status, and machine learning were combined to predict cytomegalovirus infection status. HLA typing included class I and class II loci at four-digit resolution. Of the 350 to 450 genotyped donors, over 80% were placed in the genetic ancestry cluster associated with self-reported Caucasian donors.

Library construction relied on the immunoSEQ multiplex PCR assay. The multiplex PCR relied on a mix of 60 forward primers for TCR Vbeta segments and 13 reverse primers for TCR Jbeta segments. The CDR3 region of rearranged TCR beta genes was amplified from genomic DNA with a multiplex PCR assay. The Illumina HiSeq System was used to sequence the amplified TCR beta libraries as 87-base-pair reads. Regarding the original processing steps: A later analysis counted about 76 million unique TCR beta chains across the 666 repertoires, and 9.5 million to 11 million of these chains were shared by at least two donors. Raw reads were error-corrected and collapsed into unique sequences with a nearest-neighbor algorithm that merged closely related sequences to remove PCR and sequencing errors. CDR3 sequences were aligned to IMGT reference sequences to assign V, D and J gene segments. For a sequence to be retained, a match of at least six nucleotides to both a V gene segment and a J gene segment was required. Rearrangements were classified as productive when the CDR3 lacked stop codons and remained in frame with V and J, and all other rearrangements were classified as non-productive. CDR3 was defined by IMGT convention, running from the second conserved V-encoded cysteine to the conserved J-encoded phenylalanine. The earlier analysis of about 570 of the donors excluded any sequence lacking an unambiguous match to a single V gene segment. In an earlier analysis of approximately 610 of the donors, V segments were called functional above 56.7% productive rearrangements and were called segregating when the between-donor standard deviation exceeded 5%. A statistical classification framework was built for diagnosing cytomegalovirus status from the catalog of TCR beta chain sequences. A later analysis assigned V and J genes by comparing TCR nucleotide sequences with IMGT/GENE-DB human TR gene sequences. Using the TCRdist pipeline, a later analysis assigned CDR3 sequences along with most-parsimonious VDJ recombination scenarios. In a later analysis, every TCR beta chain was defined by the combination of its CDR3 amino acid sequence and its V-gene family, and reads without a unique V-gene family were dropped. To address suspected cross-contamination and a sequencing artifact, a later analysis removed 592 highly shared, low-generation-probability nucleotide sequences. For each public chain, a later analysis derived a clonal expansion index from normalized ranks of inferred template counts within each repertoire. In a later analysis, generation probabilities were computed with a VDJ recombination model fitted to out-of-frame rearrangements, and the resulting probabilities were checked against IGoR. In a later analysis, TCR-TCR, TCR-HLA and TCR-CMV co-occurrence was scored with hypergeometric tests, and a repertoire-size bias correction was applied to TCR pairs. A later analysis estimated false discovery rates by permuting HLA or CMV assignments 20 times. In a later analysis, co-occurring TCRs were grouped using DBSCAN, and TCRdist sequence similarity was added for clustering within HLA-allele-positive subsets. Repertoires with fewer than 30,000 or more than 120,000 public chains, plus five repertoires with anomalous nucleotide sharing, were excluded from co-occurrence clustering. Entries here come from immuneACCESS through TCRdb and include only in-frame sequences with V and J called. Some clones fail to appear in such tables; in the studies checked, an unresolved V gene covers under half of the shortfall, and the cause of the remainder is unknown. The D gene and trimming were derived from the DNA, and the V and J assignments and clone size from that table. Recorded for this sample are under 200,000 clones; 12% of them occurred a single time. The biggest ten clones account for roughly 7.7% of the sample.

Beyond this particular receptor, the publication reports: Because counts were too low, seventeen rarely observed V segments, including chromosome 9 orphons, were excluded from the earlier analysis of 587 of the donors. Presence/absence analyses assumed roughly uniform sequencing depth across donors, an assumption that may not hold. According to a later analysis, most CMV-associated TCR beta chains appeared to be HLA-restricted, and the HLA associations seemed to be driven largely by CMV exposure. In a later analysis, about 17,000 TCR beta sequences were associated with specific HLA alleles at a false discovery rate of 0.05. Assigning TCR associations to individual alleles was difficult when HLA alleles, especially DR and DQ, strongly co-occurred. In a later analysis, HLA-associated TCR beta chains were found to be more clonally expanded and to have lower generation probabilities than equally common non-associated chains. A cluster of highly shared sequence variants was judged likely to represent a technical artifact of the sequencing pipeline. According to a later analysis, TCR association rates differed among HLA loci, with DRB1 alleles showing the most associated TCRs and HLA-C alleles showing the fewest. Correlated functional status among segregating V segments might be attributable to linkage disequilibrium, but an unknown experimental factor could not be ruled out. Compared with the 666-donor mean, donors in an Asian-associated ancestry cluster had fewer N-insertions in productive TCRs, according to a later genetic analysis. The classifier was reported to diagnose cytomegalovirus status with high specificity and sensitivity in both the original and validation cohorts. In the study, approximately 150 TCR beta chains were listed as associated with cytomegalovirus. This cohort had only TCR beta chains sequenced, and the lack of alpha or paired-chain data limited which features could be detected. In vitro tests confirmed that three of the cytomegalovirus-associated TCR beta chains recognize cytomegalovirus antigens. HLA typing was unavailable for some donors at each locus, so association tests used only the typed subset. In an earlier analysis of approximately 590 of the donors, most TCR beta V segments appeared in productive rearrangements about 87% or about 30% of the time, broadly matching IMGT annotations. Several of the top co-occurrence clusters appeared to be linked to parvovirus B19, influenza, CMV and Epstein-Barr virus, according to a later analysis. In a later genetic analysis, a missense DCLRE1C variant was associated with V-gene and J-gene trimming of TCR beta chains, and the association was replicated in an independent cohort. It was suggested by the authors that the approach could potentially be generalized to other disease states and immunological phenotypes. A further reported finding was that TCR beta sequences accurately predicted the HLA-A and HLA-B alleles for most subjects in the first cohort. While some public TCRs were present in many individuals, most TCR sequences turned up only very rarely across donors. Immune exposure information for the cohort was limited to CMV serostatus.

Sequencing was done on a sample of PBMCs. The source of this sequence is a man in his fifties or sixties in good health and CMV-seropositive.

The DNA sequence is given as TGCGCCAGCAGCTCCGGGACAGCGAACACCGGGGAGCTGTTTTTT. This codes for CASSSGTANTGELFF. The chain is encoded by TRBV5-1 joined to TRBJ2-2, with TRBD1 matching 7 junction bases. Inclusive of the bounding cysteine and phenylalanine, the CDR3 is 15 residues long. The read is trimmed to its CDR3 DNA, 45 bases read in frame from base 1. Ends trimmed: V by 3 bases, J by 0 bases; bases unmatched to a gene: 2. For CDR1 and CDR2, the germline V gene lists SGHRS and YFSETQ.